The rows below give T cell receptor beta chains drawn from one sample of a study of shared clonotypes between healthy human individuals. Measured with immunoSEQ multiplex PCR; TCRdb has only the in-frame clones, and not every one. This table holds hundreds of thousands of clones, roughly 95% found once. The sample consisted of naive CD8+ T cells sorted from blood. These TCRs come from a woman under 40 in good health. The CDR3 runs from the conserved cysteine through the conserved F or W.

v_call	cdr3_aa
TRBV5-1	CASIPQGPYEQYF
TRBV7-9	CASFQGGTIYF
TRBV7-9	CASSLAPSYNEQFF
TRBV19	CASSPPKGVGLYEQYF
TRBV29-1	CSVGQMNTEAFF
TRBV28	CASSSGGDTQYF
TRBV2	CASSEGTSGTSSYNEQFF
TRBV19	CASGPGSGSREQYF
TRBV5-1	CASEGGSEQYF
TRBV10-3	CAPPYGATEAFF
TRBV15	CATSRGHSIISAFF
TRBV7-8	CASSWGGRNQPQHF
TRBV29-1	CSVEEERRYNEQFF
TRBV14	CASSQDGYTGNTEAFF
TRBV4-1	CASSSEGTLASFGNEQFF
TRBV27	CASRKPSYNEQFF
TRBV7-9	CASSAGQGEETQYF
TRBV11-2	CASSLFASGMYEQYF
TRBV5-5	CASSPGLAGPYEQYF
TRBV10-3	CAIEVAGRTGELFF
TRBV28	CASRGRDGRLDTQYF
TRBV7-2	CASSFLGPYEQYF
TRBV28	CASSFPSYEQYF
TRBV28	CASLGFWTEAFF
TRBV27	CASSLSGRYEQYF
TRBV14	CASSQGLAGAYEQYF
TRBV29-1	CSVVRGTYEQYF
TRBV5-8	CASSFARRQGADTQYF
TRBV7-9	CASSFGGEPYNEQFF
TRBV27	CASSHSSSEQYF
TRBV28	CASSLRSNYGYTF
TRBV27	CASSLDSGSFYEQYF
TRBV9	CASSVSSGSTYEQYF
TRBV5-4	CASSLDLLTTGEQYF
TRBV9	CASSVYNEQFF
TRBV14	CASSQGMGEGSGNTIYF
TRBV5-1	CASSRTVATEAFF
TRBV27	CASSKQGLAGEDEQYF
TRBV10-1	CASTGTGRYEQYF
TRBV9	CASSPRAGQGIRTEAFF
TRBV29-1	CSVEEPQGTSGRNNEQFF
TRBV2	CASSEQGIKKTEAFF
TRBV5-1	CASRGDSNQPQHF
TRBV5-1	CASSLAESGSYNEQFF
TRBV7-9	CASRWGQGYNEQFF
TRBV5-5	CASSSSGTINYEQYF
TRBV2	CASSLSGYSYNEQFF